This TCR beta chain was sequenced for a study of blood T cell repertoires in COVID-19. This clone was recorded once. Clones were read by immunoSEQ multiplex PCR, and TCRdb kept only the in-frame ones, dropping some. This table holds under 130,000 clones, 80% to 90% found once. The origin of this receptor is a human donor in a cohort sampled during active COVID-19. Material: peripheral blood.

In nucleotides, the CDR3 is TGTGCCTGGAGTGCGGGACACCCCACAGATACGCAGTATTTT. Its translation is CAWSAGHPTDTQYF. The rearrangement uses TRBV30 and TRBJ2-3, with a tentative D call TRBD1 (6 bases). The V end lost 1 base, the J end lost 2 bases, and 10 bases lay between the germline ends. CDR3 length equals 14 residues. Per the germline V gene, CDR1 is GTSNPN and CDR2 is SVGIG (reference sequence).